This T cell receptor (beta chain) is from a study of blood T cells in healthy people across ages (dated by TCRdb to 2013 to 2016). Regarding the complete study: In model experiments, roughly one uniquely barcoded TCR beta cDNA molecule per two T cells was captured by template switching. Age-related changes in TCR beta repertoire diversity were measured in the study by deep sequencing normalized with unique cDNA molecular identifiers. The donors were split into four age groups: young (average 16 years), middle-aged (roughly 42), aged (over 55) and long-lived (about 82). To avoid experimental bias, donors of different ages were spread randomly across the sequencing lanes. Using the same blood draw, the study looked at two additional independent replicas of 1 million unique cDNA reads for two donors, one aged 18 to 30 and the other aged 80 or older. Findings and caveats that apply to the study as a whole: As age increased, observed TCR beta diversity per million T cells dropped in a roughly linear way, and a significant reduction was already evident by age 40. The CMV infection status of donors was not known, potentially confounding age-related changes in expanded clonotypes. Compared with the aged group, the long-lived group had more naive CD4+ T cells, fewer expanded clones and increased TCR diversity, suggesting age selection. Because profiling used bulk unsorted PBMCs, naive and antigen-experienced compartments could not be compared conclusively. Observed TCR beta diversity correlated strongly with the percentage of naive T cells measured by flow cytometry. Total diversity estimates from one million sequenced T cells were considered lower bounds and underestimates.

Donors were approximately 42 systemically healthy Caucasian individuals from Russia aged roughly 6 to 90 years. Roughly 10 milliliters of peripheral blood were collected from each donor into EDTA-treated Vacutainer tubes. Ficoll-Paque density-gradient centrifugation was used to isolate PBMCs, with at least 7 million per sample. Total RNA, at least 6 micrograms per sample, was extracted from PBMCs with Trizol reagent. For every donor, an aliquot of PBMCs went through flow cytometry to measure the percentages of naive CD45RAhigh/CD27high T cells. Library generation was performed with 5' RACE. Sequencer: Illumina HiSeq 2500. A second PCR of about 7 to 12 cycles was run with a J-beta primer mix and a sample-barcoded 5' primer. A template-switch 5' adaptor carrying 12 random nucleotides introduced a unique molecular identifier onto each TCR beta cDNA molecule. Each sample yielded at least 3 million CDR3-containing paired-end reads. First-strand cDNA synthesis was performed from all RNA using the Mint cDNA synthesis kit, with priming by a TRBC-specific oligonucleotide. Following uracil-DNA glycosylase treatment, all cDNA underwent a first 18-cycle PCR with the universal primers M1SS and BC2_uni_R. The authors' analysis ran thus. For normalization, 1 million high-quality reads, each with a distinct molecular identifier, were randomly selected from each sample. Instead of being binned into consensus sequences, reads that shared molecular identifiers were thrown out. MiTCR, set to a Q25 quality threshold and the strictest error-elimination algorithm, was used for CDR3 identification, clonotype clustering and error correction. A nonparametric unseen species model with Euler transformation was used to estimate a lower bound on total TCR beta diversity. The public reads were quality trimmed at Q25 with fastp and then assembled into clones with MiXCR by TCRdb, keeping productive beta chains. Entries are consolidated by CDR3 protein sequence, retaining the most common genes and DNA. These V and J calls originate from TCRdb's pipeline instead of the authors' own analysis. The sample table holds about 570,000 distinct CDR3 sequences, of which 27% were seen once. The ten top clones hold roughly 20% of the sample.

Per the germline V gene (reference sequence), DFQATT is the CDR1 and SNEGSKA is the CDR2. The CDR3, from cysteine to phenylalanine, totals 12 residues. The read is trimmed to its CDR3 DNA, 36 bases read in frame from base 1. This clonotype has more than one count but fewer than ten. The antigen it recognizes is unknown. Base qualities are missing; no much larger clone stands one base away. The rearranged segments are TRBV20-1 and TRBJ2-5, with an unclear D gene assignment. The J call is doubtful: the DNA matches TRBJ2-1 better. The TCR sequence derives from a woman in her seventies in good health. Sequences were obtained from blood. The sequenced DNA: TGCAGTGCAACCAGGACCGCTTCAGAGCAGTTCTTC. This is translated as CSATRTASEQFF.